The 12 T cell receptor beta chains below were found in one sample sequenced in a study of blood T cell repertoires in COVID-19. Here immunoSEQ multiplex PCR was the method, and the copy in TCRdb shows in-frame clones only, minus some. The sample holds 120,000 or so clones; around nine tenths are singletons and the top ten take about 2%. Source material: peripheral blood. Receptors originate from a woman aged 45 to 65 with acute or convalescent COVID-19.

The rearrangement links TRBV5-6 to TRBJ2-3, with D perhaps TRBD2 (6 bases). CDR1 and CDR2 from the germline V gene are SGHDT and YYEEEE. V was trimmed by 0 bases and J by 6 bases, leaving 11 bases between them. The CDR3 runs 14 residues. CDR3 bases: TGTGCCAGCAGCTTGGGGACTATCTGGGATACGCAGTATTTT. Protein: CASSLGTIWDTQYF.

This clone occurred a few times. V is TRBV5-6 and J is TRBJ1-6; D possibly corresponds to TRBD1 (5 bases). Germline lookup yields CDR1 SGHDT and CDR2 YYEEEE. This CDR3 is 13 amino acids long. The V gene lost 6 bases and the J gene lost 8 bases, with 12 bases spanning the gap. CDR3 residues: CASTKSGDSPLHF. CDR3 DNA: TGTGCCAGCACCAAATCGGGGGATTCACCCCTCCACTTT. The whole variable domain, filled in from reference TRBV5-6 and TRBJ1-6, reads DAGVTQSPTHLIKTRGQQVTLRCSPKSGHDTVSWYQQALGQGPQFIFQYYEEEERQRGNFPDRFSGHQFPNYSSELNVNALLLGDSALYLCASTKSGDSPLHFGNGTRLTVT.

This clone was counted once. The V gene is TRBV5-1, the J gene TRBJ2-7; 8 nucleotides match TRBD1. The CDR3 contains 15 residues. J lost 0 bases, V lost 4 bases, and 6 bases had no gene match. In germline, CDR1 is SGHRS, CDR2 YFSETQ. The CDR3 sequence is CASSLTGAASYEQYF. DNA for the CDR3: TGCGCCAGCAGCCTGACAGGGGCCGCCTCCTACGAGCAGTACTTC.

The genes are TRBV18 and TRBJ2-3; possibly TRBD2 for D (5 bases). Germline V gene sequence: CDR1 KGHSH, CDR2 LQKENI. The CDR3 totals 16 residues. Trimming left V 1 base short and J 2 bases short, with 13 bases between. The CDR3 sequence: CASSPLEEVNTDTQYF. DNA of the CDR3: TGTGCCAGCTCACCACTCGAGGAGGTGAACACAGATACGCAGTATTTT.

In its sample, this clone was seen once. The rearrangement uses TRBV9 and TRBJ1-2; D perhaps matches TRBD1 (6 bases). The CDR3 sequence is 13 residues long. V lost 4 bases and J 3 bases, leaving 10 bases between the germline ends. The germline gives CDR1 SGDLS, CDR2 YYNGEE. The CDR3 nucleotides are TGTGCCAGCAGCACGGGGGGCGACTATGGCTACACCTTC. Encoded protein: CASSTGGDYGYTF. The whole variable domain, filled in from reference TRBV9 and TRBJ1-2, reads DSGVTQTPKHLITATGQRVTLRCSPRSGDLSVYWYQQSLDQGLQFLIQYYNGEERAKGNILERFSAQQFPDLHSELNLSSLELGDSALYFCASSTGGDYGYTFGSGTRLTVV.

The chain uses TRBV7-2 and TRBJ2-6; TRBD1 aligns across 7 bases. After removal of 9 bases from V and 4 bases from J, the junction contained 3 bases not matched to a gene. The CDR3 spans 13 residues. CDR1 and CDR2 from the germline V gene are SGHTA and FQGNSA. The CDR3 loop reads CARTGTGANVLTF. In DNA form, the CDR3 reads TGTGCCAGGACAGGGACCGGGGCCAACGTCCTGACTTTC.

This clone was seen more than once but under ten times. V usage is TRBV7-2 and J usage is TRBJ2-3, with 14 bases that match TRBD2. V lost 4 bases and J lost 14; bases outside the gene matches: 11. CDR1 is SGHTA and CDR2 is FQGNSA in the germline V gene. The CDR3 runs to 15 residues. The CDR3 loop is CASSYPPGLAGARYF. Here the CDR3 DNA reads TGTGCCAGCAGCTATCCTCCGGGACTAGCGGGAGCGAGGTATTTT.

The chain uses TRBV21-1 and TRBJ1-2; no check of the table's D call, TRBD1, against the DNA was made. TRBV21-1 corresponds to a pseudogene. The CDR3 length is 15 residues. The CDR3 DNA reads as TGTGCCAGCAGCAATCTCAGGCCGCCCCTCTATGGCTACACCTTC. Its protein is CASSNLRPPLYGYTF.

The chain combines TRBV7-7 with TRBJ2-2; TRBD2 matches at 10 bases. The CDR3 length is 16 residues. Trimming cost V 5 bases and J 6 bases; bases outside gene matches: 9. Germline values: CDR1 SSHAT, CDR2 FNYEAQ (reference sequence). CDR3 loop: CASSPVVAGGSGELFF. The CDR3 DNA sequence: TGTGCCAGCAGCCCAGTGGTAGCGGGGGGCTCCGGGGAGCTGTTTTTT.

The J gene is TRBJ2-3, the V gene TRBV9, with TRBD1 as a possible D gene (5 bases). CDR3 length: 15 amino acids. The V end lost 4 bases, the J end lost 0 bases, and 12 bases lay between the germline ends. Germline V gene sequence: CDR1 SGDLS, CDR2 YYNGEE. The CDR3 DNA reads TGTGCCAGCAGCCCCGAGACAGATAGCACAGATACGCAGTATTTT. Encoded protein: CASSPETDSTDTQYF.

The V call is TRBV5-6, the J call TRBJ1-3, with D possibly being TRBD1 (6 bases). Trimming removed 4 bases from V and 4 bases from J, with 18 bases in between. Germline CDR1 SGHDT, CDR2 YYEEEE. CDR3 size: 16 residues. CDR3 bases: TGTGCCAGCAGCATTTTGCAGGGGACGGGCGGAAACACCATATATTTT. Amino acids: CASSILQGTGGNTIYF.

This clone was seen a single time. The chain has TRBV11-3 and TRBJ2-1, with TRBD2 identical over 9 bases. J lost 4 bases, V lost 5 bases, and 6 bases had no gene match. Germline CDR1 SGHNT, CDR2 YENEEA. The CDR3 length is 15 residues. The CDR3 loop is CASSALSGRYNEQFF. The CDR3 coding sequence is TGTGCCAGCAGCGCTCTTAGCGGGAGATACAATGAGCAGTTCTTC. The full variable domain, completed using reference TRBV11-3 and TRBJ2-1, is EAGVVQSPRYKIIEKKQPVAFWCNPISGHNTLYWYLQNLGQGPELLIRYENEEAVDDSQLPKDRFSAERLKGVDSTLKIQPAELGDSAVYLCASSALSGRYNEQFFGPGTRLTVL.